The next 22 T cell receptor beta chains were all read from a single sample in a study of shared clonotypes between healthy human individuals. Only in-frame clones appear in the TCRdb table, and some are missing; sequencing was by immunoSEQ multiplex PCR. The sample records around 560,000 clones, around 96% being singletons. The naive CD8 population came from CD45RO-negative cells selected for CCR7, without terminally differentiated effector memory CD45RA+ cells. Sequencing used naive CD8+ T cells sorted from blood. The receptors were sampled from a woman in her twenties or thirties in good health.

The CDR3 loop is CASRVDSPTEAFF. In DNA, the CDR3 is TGTGCCAGTAGGGTTGACAGCCCAACTGAAGCTTTCTTT. The chain uses TRBV19 and TRBJ1-1, with D possibly TRBD1 on 5 matching bases. The CDR3 sequence is 13 residues long. Trimming took 6 bases from V and 5 from J, leaving 13 bases between them. CDR1 is LNHDA, CDR2 SQIVND, per germline (reference sequence).

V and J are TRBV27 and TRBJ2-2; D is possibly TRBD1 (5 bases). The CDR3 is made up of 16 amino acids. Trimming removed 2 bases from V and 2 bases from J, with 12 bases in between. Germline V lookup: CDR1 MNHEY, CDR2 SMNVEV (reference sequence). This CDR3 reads CASSLGAGYNTGELFF. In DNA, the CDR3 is TGTGCCAGCAGTTTAGGGGCAGGGTATAACACCGGGGAGCTGTTTTTT.

This CDR3 reads CASSSGSDKYGYTF. CDR3 nucleotide sequence: TGTGCCAGCAGTTCCGGGTCGGACAAATATGGCTACACCTTC. The chain couples TRBV6-5 to TRBJ1-2, with D possibly being TRBD1 (5 bases). The V gene lost 4 bases and the J gene lost 5 bases, with 14 bases spanning the gap. The germline gives CDR1 MNHEY, CDR2 SVGAGI. CDR3 size: 14 residues.

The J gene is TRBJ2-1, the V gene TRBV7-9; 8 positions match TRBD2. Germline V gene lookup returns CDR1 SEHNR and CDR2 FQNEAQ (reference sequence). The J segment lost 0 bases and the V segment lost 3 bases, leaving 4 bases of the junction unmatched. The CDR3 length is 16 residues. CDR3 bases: TGTGCCAGCAGCTTCCCAGCGGGAGACTCCTACAATGAGCAGTTCTTC. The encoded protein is CASSFPAGDSYNEQFF.

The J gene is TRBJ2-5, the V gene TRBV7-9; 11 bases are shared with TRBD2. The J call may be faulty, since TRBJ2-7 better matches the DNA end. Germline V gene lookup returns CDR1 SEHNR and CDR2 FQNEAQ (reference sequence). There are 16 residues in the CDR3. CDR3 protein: CASSPTAGTSGYEQYF. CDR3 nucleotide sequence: TGTGCCAGCAGCCCAACTGCCGGGACTAGCGGCTACGAGCAGTACTTC.

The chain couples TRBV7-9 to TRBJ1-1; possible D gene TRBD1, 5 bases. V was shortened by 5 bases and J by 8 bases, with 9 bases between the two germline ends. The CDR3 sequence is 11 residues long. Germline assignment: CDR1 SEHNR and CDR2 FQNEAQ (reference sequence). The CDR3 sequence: CASSVDREAFF. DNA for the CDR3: TGTGCCAGCAGCGTCGACAGAGAAGCTTTCTTT.

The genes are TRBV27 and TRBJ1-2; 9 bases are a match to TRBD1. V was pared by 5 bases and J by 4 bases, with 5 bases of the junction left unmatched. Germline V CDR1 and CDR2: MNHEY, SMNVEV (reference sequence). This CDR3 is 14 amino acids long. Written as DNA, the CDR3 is TGTGCCAGCAGTATCCTGGGACAGGGCTATGGCTACACCTTC. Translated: CASSILGQGYGYTF.

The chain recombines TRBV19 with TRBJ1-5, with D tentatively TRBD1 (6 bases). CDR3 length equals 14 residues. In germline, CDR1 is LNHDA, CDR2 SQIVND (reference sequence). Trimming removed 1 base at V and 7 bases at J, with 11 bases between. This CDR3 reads CASSIGGAEQPQHF. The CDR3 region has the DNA TGTGCCAGTAGTATAGGGGGGGCGGAACAGCCCCAGCATTTT.

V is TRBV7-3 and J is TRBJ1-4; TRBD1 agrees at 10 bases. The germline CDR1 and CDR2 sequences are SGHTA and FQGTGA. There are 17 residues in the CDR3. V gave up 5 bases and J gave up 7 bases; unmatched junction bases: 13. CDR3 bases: TGTGCCAGCAGCCGGACCGGGAGACAGGGGGCGTCTGAAAAACTGTTTTTT. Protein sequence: CASSRTGRQGASEKLFF.

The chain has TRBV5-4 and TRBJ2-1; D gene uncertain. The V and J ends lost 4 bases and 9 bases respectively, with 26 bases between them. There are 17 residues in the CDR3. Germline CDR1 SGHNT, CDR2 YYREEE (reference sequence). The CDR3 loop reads CASSPPWSLDREGEQFF. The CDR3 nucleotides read TGTGCCAGCAGCCCACCTTGGAGTCTGGACCGAGAAGGTGAGCAGTTCTTC.

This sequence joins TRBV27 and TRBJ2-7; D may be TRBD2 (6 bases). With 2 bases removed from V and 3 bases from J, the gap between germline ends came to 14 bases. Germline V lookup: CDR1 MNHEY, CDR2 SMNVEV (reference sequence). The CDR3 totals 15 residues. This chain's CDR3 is CASSLRQGGGYEQYF. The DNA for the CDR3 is TGTGCCAGCAGTTTACGCCAGGGAGGAGGCTACGAGCAGTACTTC.

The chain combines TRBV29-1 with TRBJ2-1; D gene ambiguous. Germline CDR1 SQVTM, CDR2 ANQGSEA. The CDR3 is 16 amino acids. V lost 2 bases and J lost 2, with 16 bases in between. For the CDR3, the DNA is TGCAGCGTTGAATGGGTTTCGGGCGGAGCCTACAATGAGCAGTTCTTC. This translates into CSVEWVSGGAYNEQFF.

The CDR3, as DNA: TGCAGCGTTTTAGCGGGAGGGCCCTACGAGCAGTACTTC. Translating gives CSVLAGGPYEQYF. The chain combines TRBV29-1 with TRBJ2-7; 11 nucleotides align to TRBD2. This CDR3 is 13 amino acids long. The germline CDR1 and CDR2 sequences are SQVTM and ANQGSEA. J gave up 2 bases and V 5 bases, and 2 bases lay outside the gene matches.

The DNA of the CDR3 is TGTGCCAGCAGCCAAGGCCGGGACAGGGGGTCCTACGAGCAGTACTTC. Its protein is CASSQGRDRGSYEQYF. The V gene is TRBV14, the J gene TRBJ2-7; 11 bases map to TRBD1. Germline assignment: CDR1 SGHDN and CDR2 FVKESK. CDR3 length: 16 residues. V lost 1 base, J lost 1 base, and 3 bases stayed unmatched.

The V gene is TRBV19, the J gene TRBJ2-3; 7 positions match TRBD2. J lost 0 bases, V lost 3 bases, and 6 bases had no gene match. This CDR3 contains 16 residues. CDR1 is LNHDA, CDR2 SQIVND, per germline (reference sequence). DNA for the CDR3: TGTGCCAGTAGTATCGGGACTACTACTAGCACAGATACGCAGTATTTT. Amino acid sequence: CASSIGTTTSTDTQYF.

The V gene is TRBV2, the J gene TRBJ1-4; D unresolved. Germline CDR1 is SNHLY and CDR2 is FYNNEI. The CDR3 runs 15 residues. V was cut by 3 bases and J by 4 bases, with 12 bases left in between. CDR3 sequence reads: CASSEEGFRNEKLFF. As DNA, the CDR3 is TGTGCCAGCAGTGAGGAGGGTTTCCGTAATGAAAAACTGTTTTTT.

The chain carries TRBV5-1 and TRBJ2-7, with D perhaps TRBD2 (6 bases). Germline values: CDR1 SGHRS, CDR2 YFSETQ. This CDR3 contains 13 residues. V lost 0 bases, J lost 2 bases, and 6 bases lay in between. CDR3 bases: TGCGCCAGCAGCTTGGGGACTACCTACGAGCAGTACTTC. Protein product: CASSLGTTYEQYF. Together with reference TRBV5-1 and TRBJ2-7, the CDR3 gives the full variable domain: KAGVTQTPRYLIKTRGQQVTLSCSPISGHRSVSWYQQTPGQGLQFLFEYFSETQRNKGNFPGRFSGRQFSNSRSEMNVSTLELGDSALYLCASSLGTTYEQYFGPGTRLTVT.

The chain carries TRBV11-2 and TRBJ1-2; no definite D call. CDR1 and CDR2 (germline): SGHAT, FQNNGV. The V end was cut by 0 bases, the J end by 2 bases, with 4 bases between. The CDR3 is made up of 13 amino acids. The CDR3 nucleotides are TGTGCCAGCAGCTTAGAGGGGAACTATGGCTACACCTTC. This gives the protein CASSLEGNYGYTF.

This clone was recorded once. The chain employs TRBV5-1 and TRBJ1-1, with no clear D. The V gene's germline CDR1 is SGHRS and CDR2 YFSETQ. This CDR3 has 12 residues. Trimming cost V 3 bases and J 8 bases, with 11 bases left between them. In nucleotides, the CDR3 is TGCGCCAGCAGCTCGGGCAACGGAGAAGCTTTCTTT. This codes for CASSSGNGEAFF.

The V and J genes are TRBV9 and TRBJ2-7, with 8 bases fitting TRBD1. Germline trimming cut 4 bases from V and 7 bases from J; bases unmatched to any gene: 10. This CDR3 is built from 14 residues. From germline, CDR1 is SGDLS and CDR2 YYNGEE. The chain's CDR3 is CASSSPTGAGEQYF. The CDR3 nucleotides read TGTGCCAGCAGCTCCCCGACAGGGGCGGGAGAGCAGTACTTC.

CDR3 nucleotide sequence: TGTGCCAGCAGCTTAGCGGAGGCGGCAAGCGAGCAGTTCTTC. Protein product: CASSLAEAASEQFF. The chain links TRBV7-7 to TRBJ2-1, with D perhaps matching TRBD2 (5 bases). CDR3 length: 14 amino acids. V was shortened by 0 bases and J by 10 bases, with 13 bases between the two germline ends. The germline CDR1 and CDR2 sequences are SSHAT and FNYEAQ (reference sequence).

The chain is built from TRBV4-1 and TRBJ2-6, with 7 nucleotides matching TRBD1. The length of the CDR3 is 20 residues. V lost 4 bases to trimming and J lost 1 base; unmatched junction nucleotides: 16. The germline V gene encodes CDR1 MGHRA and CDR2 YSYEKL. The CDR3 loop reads CASSPRQGQVYYSGANVLTF. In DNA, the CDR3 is TGCGCCAGCAGCCCCCGCCAAGGACAGGTCTATTATTCTGGGGCCAACGTCCTGACTTTC.